One sample yielded the 11 T cell receptor beta chains listed below, sequenced in a study of technical replicates of blood from a few donors. Sequencing was performed with immunoSEQ multiplex PCR; in TCRdb, only in-frame clones are kept and a portion is missing. The sample comprises about 97,000 clones, 90% to 97% of which are singletons, and approximately 0.38% rests with the top ten. The sequencing sample was made of T cells isolated from PBMCs. The receptors were sampled from a human donor in good health.

This clone was seen a single time. The chain carries TRBV27 and TRBJ2-1; 7 bases fit TRBD1. The trim removed 7 bases at V and 8 bases at J, leaving 14 bases unmatched. Per the germline V gene, CDR1 is MNHEY and CDR2 is SMNVEV (reference sequence). The CDR3 is made up of 15 amino acids. CDR3 amino acids: CASTSFGTARDEQFF. DNA of the CDR3: TGTGCCAGCACTTCTTTCGGGACAGCTAGAGATGAGCAGTTCTTC.

This clone was picked up one time. The chain uses TRBV5-6 and TRBJ2-7, with D possibly TRBD1 on 5 matching bases. V was clipped by 0 bases and J by 3 bases, with 7 bases between them. CDR1 and CDR2 from the germline V gene are SGHDT and YYEEEE. The CDR3 is 13 amino acids. The CDR3 is CASSLVRGYEQYF. The CDR3, as DNA: TGTGCCAGCAGCTTGGTAAGGGGCTACGAGCAGTACTTC.

This clone has more than one count but fewer than ten. The chain has TRBV28 and TRBJ1-1, with TRBD1 matching over 7 bases. In germline, CDR1 is MDHEN, CDR2 SYDVKM. Unmatched junction bases numbered 8, after V lost 4 bases and J lost 6 bases. This CDR3 spans 14 amino acids. CDR3 in amino acids: CASSSVGGMAEAFF. CDR3 nucleotides: TGTGCCAGCAGTTCGGTAGGGGGCATGGCTGAAGCTTTCTTT.

The genes are TRBV6-1 and TRBJ2-1, with 11 bases identical to TRBD1. With V trimmed by 8 bases and J by 8 bases, 11 bases remained unmatched. CDR1 MNHNS and CDR2 SASEGT come from the germline V gene. The CDR3 spans 15 residues. The CDR3 spells CASEYGTGGEDEQFF. DNA of the CDR3: TGTGCCAGCGAGTACGGGACAGGGGGAGAAGATGAGCAGTTCTTC.

The chain uses TRBV7-9 and TRBJ1-1; 9 nucleotides match TRBD1. V dropped 4 bases and J dropped 5; count of bases not matched to a gene: 11. The CDR3 covers 16 residues. Germline CDR1 SEHNR, CDR2 FQNEAQ (reference sequence). In nucleotides, the CDR3 is TGTGCCAGCAGCTCCTTGGGGACAGGGTGGGAAACTGAAGCTTTCTTT. Protein: CASSSLGTGWETEAFF.

The chain carries TRBV5-4 and TRBJ2-1, with 8 bases fitting TRBD2. Germline-derived CDR1 and CDR2 are SGHNT and YYREEE (reference sequence). This CDR3 spans 16 amino acids. The junction had 10 bases not matched to a gene; V was cut back by 4 bases and J by 4 bases. The CDR3 sequence: CASSLGPGGVYNEQFF. Written as DNA, the CDR3 is TGTGCCAGCAGCCTCGGACCGGGGGGGGTATACAATGAGCAGTTCTTC.

This clone was seen just once. This chain joins TRBV13 and TRBJ2-5; D might be TRBD1 (5 bases). Germline assignment: CDR1 PRHDT and CDR2 FYEKMQ (reference sequence). The V end was cut by 6 bases, the J end by 5 bases, with 16 bases between. The CDR3 contains 14 residues. As DNA, the CDR3 is TGTGCCAGCAGTGGCAGGGCATTGAGGGAGACCCAGTACTTC. This sequence encodes CASSGRALRETQYF.

This clone appeared once. The chain has TRBV19 and TRBJ2-1, with 10 bases lining up with TRBD2. V was clipped by 4 bases and J by 2 bases; unmatched bases: 5. This CDR3 is built from 16 residues. CDR1 is LNHDA, CDR2 SQIVND, per germline (reference sequence). The CDR3 reads CASSTSSGSTYNEQFF. The CDR3 DNA reads TGTGCCAGTAGTACATCTAGCGGGAGTACCTACAATGAGCAGTTCTTC.

The CDR3: CAWSGTGTGNTEAFF. CDR3 DNA: TGTGCCTGGAGCGGGACAGGGACCGGGAACACTGAAGCTTTCTTT. This chain connects TRBV30 to TRBJ1-1; 9 bases are shared with TRBD1. Per the germline V gene, CDR1 is GTSNPN and CDR2 is SVGIG (reference sequence). This CDR3 contains 15 residues. J gave up 1 base and V 3 bases, and 6 bases lay outside the gene matches.

V is TRBV7-8 and J is TRBJ2-5; the D gene is possibly TRBD1 (6 bases). Germline CDR1 SGHVS, CDR2 FQNEAQ. The V end lost 5 bases, the J end lost 2 bases, and 9 bases lay between the germline ends. The CDR3 is 13 amino acids. This chain's CDR3 is CASSEDSQETQYF. The CDR3 bases are TGTGCCAGCAGCGAGGACAGTCAAGAGACCCAGTACTTC.

This clone appeared a single time. The rearrangement uses TRBV7-3 and TRBJ2-3; the match to TRBD2 covers 16 bases. The germline V gene encodes CDR1 SGHTA and CDR2 FQGTGA. The V gene end was trimmed by 4 bases and the J gene end by 6 bases; junction bases not matched to a gene: 7. CDR3 size: 17 residues. The CDR3 is CASSWGTSGRAVDTQYF. CDR3 nucleotide sequence: TGTGCCAGCAGCTGGGGGACTAGCGGGAGGGCCGTGGATACGCAGTATTTT.